These 11 T cell receptor beta chains share one sample of origin, sequenced in a study of response to subunit inactivated influenza vaccine. Each CDR3 protein is one row after TCRdb ran MiXCR on the RT-PCR reads. The top ten hold around a tenth of the sample, which has approximately 700,000 distinct CDR3 sequences, about 15% seen once. Here the sequenced sample was PBMCs from blood, taken less than 13 days after vaccination. The source of these receptors is a man over 45 who received an inactivated influenza vaccine.

This chain connects TRBV24-1 to TRBJ2-3; 8 nucleotides align to TRBD2. Germline V gene sequence: CDR1 KGHDR, CDR2 SFDVKD. The CDR3 runs 15 residues. Losses at the gene ends were 1 base for V and 4 bases for J; bases not matched to a gene: 3. CDR3 nucleotides: TGTGCCACCAGTGATTTTACCGGGGGGGCAGATACGCAGTATTTT. Translated: CATSDFTGGADTQYF.

This clonotype was observed a handful of times. This rearrangement joins TRBV29-1 to TRBJ1-1, with 7 nucleotides matching TRBD1. Trimming cost V 4 bases and J 2 bases; bases outside gene matches: 4. Germline CDR1 is SQVTM and CDR2 is ANQGSEA. This CDR3 contains 13 residues. This CDR3 is CSVVDRPNTEAFF. The CDR3 nucleotides are TGCAGCGTTGTGGACAGGCCTAACACTGAAGCTTTCTTT.

The V and J genes are TRBV13 and TRBJ2-5, with D unresolved. CDR3 length equals 14 residues. Per germline, CDR1 PRHDT and CDR2 FYEKMQ (reference sequence). Trimming pared 6 bases from V and 3 bases from J, leaving 14 bases between. The DNA of the CDR3 is TGTGCCAGCAGTCTTAATAGTATCAAAGAGACCCAGTACTTC. This encodes CASSLNSIKETQYF.

The rearrangement links TRBV12-3 or TRBV12-4 to TRBJ1-2; D is possibly TRBD1 (5 bases). Trimming pared 2 bases from V and 4 bases from J, leaving 11 bases between. This CDR3 contains 14 residues. CDR3 coding DNA: TGTGCCAGCAGTTTAATGGGGCAAGCCTATGGCTACACCTTC. Translated: CASSLMGQAYGYTF.

This chain connects TRBV29-1 to TRBJ2-7; 10 bases fit TRBD1. J lost 12 bases, V lost 7 bases, and 15 bases had no gene match. The CDR3 runs 13 residues. Germline V gene sequence: CDR1 SQVTM, CDR2 ANQGSEA. In DNA, the CDR3 is TGCAGCGCCTCCGGGACAGGGGATAGCGCGCGGTACTTC. Its translation is CSASGTGDSARYF.

The chain carries TRBV24-1 and TRBJ2-1; 7 nucleotides line up with TRBD2. CDR1 KGHDR and CDR2 SFDVKD come from the germline V gene. V was clipped by 5 bases and J by 9 bases; unmatched bases: 9. This CDR3 region has 14 residues. This chain's CDR3 is CATSGGRAFFEQFF. The CDR3 DNA follows: TGTGCCACCAGTGGGGGGAGGGCCTTCTTTGAGCAGTTCTTC.

This chain links TRBV4-2 with TRBJ1-1; D remains unclear. CDR3 length: 14 amino acids. V was pared by 6 bases and J by 4 bases, with 15 bases between. Germline V gene sequence: CDR1 LGHNA, CDR2 YNFKEQ. CDR3 protein: CASRREPLGTEAFF. The CDR3 nucleotides are TGTGCCAGCAGGAGAGAACCCCTGGGCACTGAAGCTTTCTTT.

The CDR3 here is CASSRASNEQYF. CDR3 DNA: TGTGCCAGCTCACGGGCTAGTAATGAGCAGTACTTC. The rearrangement links TRBV18 to TRBJ2-7; no definite D call. CDR1 and CDR2 (germline): KGHSH, LQKENI. There are 12 residues in the CDR3. Trimming left V 4 bases short and J 7 bases short, with 11 bases between.

This clonotype appeared a few times. The V call is TRBV20-1, the J call TRBJ2-3, with D possibly TRBD2 on 6 matching bases. The CDR3 has 14 residues. Per the germline V gene, CDR1 is DFQATT and CDR2 is SNEGSKA (reference sequence). Trimming left V 6 bases short and J 2 bases short, with 15 bases between. CDR3: CSALLSGLTDTQYF. The CDR3 DNA reads TGCAGTGCCCTACTATCGGGACTCACAGATACGCAGTATTTT.

The chain joins TRBV20-1 to TRBJ2-7, with a possible D match to TRBD2 (6 bases). V lost 5 bases and J 5 bases, leaving 13 bases between the germline ends. Germline loops: CDR1 DFQATT, CDR2 SNEGSKA (reference sequence). CDR3 size: 12 residues. The CDR3 DNA sequence: TGCAGTGCTGCGGGGTGGGGCGACGAGCAGTACTTC. Protein: CSAAGWGDEQYF.

With respect to this clonotype: A read error is possible here, since a much larger clone lies one base away. The chain combines TRBV4-2 with TRBJ2-5; D possibly matches TRBD1 or TRBD2 (6 bases each). The germline CDR1 and CDR2 sequences are LGHNA and YNFKEQ. This CDR3 has 15 amino acids. CDR3 DNA: TGTGCCGGCAGCCAAGATAGGGGGACTCAAGAGACCCAGTACTTC. It translates to CAGSQDRGTQETQYF.